One sample yielded the 3 T cell receptor beta chains listed below, sequenced in a study of blood T cell repertoires in COVID-19. TCRdb's table, derived via immunoSEQ multiplex PCR, lists solely in-frame clones and lacks some. The sample shows just over 250,000 clones, about nine tenths of them seen only once. Sequencing input: peripheral blood. The receptors derive from a man in his 60s who had recovered from COVID-19.

The rearrangement links TRBV30 to TRBJ1-1; D not certain. The CDR3 is 13 amino acids. Deletions cut 0 bases from V and 7 bases from J, with 12 bases between. Germline CDR1 is GTSNPN and CDR2 is SVGIG (reference sequence). CDR3 in DNA: TGTGCCTGGAGTGTAATAGGATGGAGTGAAGCTTTCTTT. It translates to CAWSVIGWSEAFF.

The chain links TRBV18 to TRBJ2-1, with 14 positions matching TRBD2. Germline V gene data show CDR1 as KGHSH and CDR2 as LQKENI. This CDR3 contains 20 residues. Unmatched junction bases numbered 17, after V lost 3 bases and J lost 7 bases. CDR3 loop: CASSPPGLAGGLATKNEQFF. The CDR3 DNA follows: TGTGCCAGCTCACCTCCTGGACTAGCGGGGGGCTTGGCTACGAAAAATGAGCAGTTCTTC. The full variable domain, with the rest looked up from reference TRBV18 and TRBJ2-1, is NAGVMQNPRHLVRRRGQEARLRCSPMKGHSHVYWYRQLPEEGLKFMVYLQKENIIDESGMPKERFSAEFPKEGPSILRIQQVVRGDSAAYFCASSPPGLAGGLATKNEQFFGPGTRLTVL.

This clone was found once. V usage is TRBV5-1 and J usage is TRBJ2-3; 8 positions match TRBD1. Germline V gene lookup returns CDR1 SGHRS and CDR2 YFSETQ. The CDR3 loop spans 16 amino acids. The V gene end was trimmed by 3 bases and the J gene end by 3 bases; junction bases not matched to a gene: 9. The CDR3 DNA reads TGCGCCAGCAGCTCCGAACCCAGACAGGGGACAGATACGCAGTATTTT. This translates into CASSSEPRQGTDTQYF.